These 15 T cell receptor beta chains were sequenced from one sample in a study of cytomegalovirus exposure and HLA in healthy donors. The PCR had 60 Vbeta and 13 Jbeta primers. The data were produced by immunoSEQ multiplex PCR, yet TCRdb's version contains in-frame clones alone and is incomplete. The table has under 200,000 clones, under 90% seen once; the top ten hold about 4.8%. Sequences were obtained from PBMCs. The source of these receptors is a man aged 25-45 years in good health and CMV-seronegative.

The CDR3 coding sequence is TGTGCCAGCAAAGCAGCTTTCGGGGACAGAAATCAGCCCCAGCATTTT. Amino acid sequence: CASKAAFGDRNQPQHF. The chain has TRBV27 and TRBJ1-5; 7 positions match TRBD1. The germline V gene encodes CDR1 MNHEY and CDR2 SMNVEV (reference sequence). This CDR3 region has 16 residues. With 7 bases clipped from V and 4 bases from J, the junction kept 13 bases outside the gene matches.

V is TRBV18 and J is TRBJ2-1; D uncertain. V was cut by 3 bases and J by 7 bases, with 16 bases left in between. Per the germline V gene, CDR1 is KGHSH and CDR2 is LQKENI. This CDR3 comprises 15 residues. The CDR3 bases are TGTGCCAGCTCACCCGCCTCCCCCAGGTTGAATGAGCAGTTCTTC. This gives the protein CASSPASPRLNEQFF.

The chain employs TRBV2 and TRBJ1-5; possibly TRBD1 for D (5 bases). The CDR3 sequence is 15 residues long. V was trimmed by 6 bases and J by 1 base, leaving 13 bases between them. The germline gives CDR1 SNHLY, CDR2 FYNNEI. CDR3 DNA: TGTGCCAGCAGGGAACAGGTTTGGAGCAATCAGCCCCAGCATTTT. It encodes CASREQVWSNQPQHF.

The gene calls are TRBV5-5 and TRBJ2-7; a possible D gene is TRBD2 (5 bases). Trimming cost V 4 bases and J 2 bases, with 13 bases left between them. This CDR3 is 14 amino acids long. Germline loops: CDR1 SGHKS, CDR2 YYEKEE (reference sequence). CDR3 amino acids: CASSPLRGTYEQYF. The CDR3 DNA is TGTGCCAGCAGCCCCCTCCGAGGGACCTACGAGCAGTACTTC. Complete variable domain (other parts from reference TRBV5-5 and TRBJ2-7): DAGVTQSPTHLIKTRGQQVTLRCSPISGHKSVSWYQQVLGQGPQFIFQYYEKEERGRGNFPDRFSARQFPNYSSELNVNALLLGDSALYLCASSPLRGTYEQYFGPGTRLTVT.

The chain uses TRBV5-5 and TRBJ2-5; no clear D gene. The CDR3 length is 11 residues. In germline, CDR1 is SGHKS, CDR2 YYEKEE (reference sequence). V was trimmed by 3 bases and J by 5 bases, leaving 5 bases between them. The CDR3 coding sequence is TGTGCCAGCAGCTCCGTGGAGACCCAGTACTTC. Translating it yields CASSSVETQYF.

This clone showed up just once. This sequence joins TRBV28 and TRBJ1-4, with TRBD1 matching over 12 bases. Germline loops: CDR1 MDHEN, CDR2 SYDVKM. This CDR3 comprises 16 residues. After removal of 8 bases from V and 5 bases from J, the junction contained 9 bases not matched to a gene. The CDR3 DNA follows: TGTGCCAGCGGCTCCGGGACAGGGGGCGGGAATGAAAAACTGTTTTTT. Its protein is CASGSGTGGGNEKLFF.

The chain couples TRBV11-2 to TRBJ2-5; the match to TRBD2 covers 7 bases. The germline V gene has CDR1 SGHAT and CDR2 FQNNGV. CDR3 size: 15 residues. V lost 1 base, J lost 11 bases, and 13 bases stayed unmatched. The CDR3: CASSLGGRLSREQYF. The CDR3 DNA sequence: TGTGCCAGCAGCTTAGGCGGCCGCCTCTCGCGGGAGCAGTACTTC.

The J gene is TRBJ2-3, the V gene TRBV10-3, with D uncertain. Germline V gene lookup returns CDR1 ENHRY and CDR2 SYGVKD. The CDR3 loop spans 12 amino acids. V lost 4 bases and J lost 5, with 7 bases in between. The DNA for the CDR3 is TGTGCCATCAGTGTACCGGGAGATACGCAGTATTTT. It is translated as CAISVPGDTQYF.

This chain links TRBV28 with TRBJ2-1; D is perhaps TRBD2 (5 bases). Germline CDR1 is MDHEN and CDR2 is SYDVKM. Deletions cut 7 bases from V and 0 bases from J, with 10 bases between. The CDR3 length is 14 residues. The CDR3 DNA is TGTGCCAGCACCTTAGCGATCTCCTACAATGAGCAGTTCTTC. Its translation is CASTLAISYNEQFF.

This clone was counted between two and nine times. V gene TRBV6-6 combines with J gene TRBJ2-1; D gene unclear. The germline V gene has CDR1 MNHNY and CDR2 SVGAGI (reference sequence). Trimming removed 0 bases from V and 3 bases from J, with 6 bases in between. This CDR3 has 14 amino acids. In nucleotides, the CDR3 is TGTGCCAGCAGTTACTCGAGGATCTACAATGAGCAGTTCTTC. Translation: CASSYSRIYNEQFF.

The rearrangement joins TRBV7-9 to TRBJ2-7; possible D gene TRBD1, 5 bases. Trimming removed 5 bases at V and 1 base at J, with 9 bases between. Germline CDR1 SEHNR, CDR2 FQNEAQ (reference sequence). This CDR3 has 13 residues. Here the CDR3 reads CASSGDRSYEQYF. The CDR3 DNA reads TGTGCCAGCAGCGGAGACAGATCCTACGAGCAGTACTTC. The full variable domain, in which reference TRBV7-9 and TRBJ2-7 provide the parts outside the CDR3, is DTGVSQNPRHKITKRGQNVTFRCDPISEHNRLYWYRQTLGQGPEFLTYFQNEAQLEKSRLLSDRFSAERPKGSFSTLEIQRTEQGDSAMYLCASSGDRSYEQYFGPGTRLTVT.

This CDR3 reads CASSLVRGVSYEQYF. As DNA, the CDR3 is TGTGCCAGCAGCTTGGTGCGGGGAGTATCCTACGAGCAGTACTTC. The V and J genes are TRBV5-4 and TRBJ2-7, with D perhaps TRBD2 (6 bases). The CDR3 spans 15 residues. Per germline, CDR1 SGHNT and CDR2 YYREEE (reference sequence). Trimming took 0 bases from V and 1 from J, leaving 11 bases between them. Full variable domain (remainder filled in from reference TRBV5-4 and TRBJ2-7): ETGVTQSPTHLIKTRGQQVTLRCSSQSGHNTVSWYQQALGQGPQFIFQYYREEENGRGNFPPRFSGLQFPNYSSELNVNALELDDSALYLCASSLVRGVSYEQYFGPGTRLTVT.

This chain uses TRBV11-3 with TRBJ2-5; a possible D gene is TRBD1 (6 bases). CDR1 and CDR2 (germline): SGHNT, YENEEA. CDR3 length: 12 amino acids. V was clipped by 2 bases and J by 5 bases, with 6 bases between them. The CDR3 is CASSLRGETQYF. CDR3 DNA sequence: TGTGCCAGCAGCTTAAGGGGGGAGACCCAGTACTTC.

The rearrangement uses TRBV11-2 and TRBJ1-2; D is unclear. Per the germline V gene, CDR1 is SGHAT and CDR2 is FQNNGV. V was trimmed by 2 bases and J by 4 bases, leaving 8 bases between them. The CDR3 sequence is 13 residues long. The CDR3 region is CASSLPPGYGYTF. The CDR3 nucleotides read TGTGCCAGCAGCTTACCACCAGGCTATGGCTACACCTTC.

The chain combines TRBV7-9 with TRBJ1-1; D gene unclear. Germline-derived CDR1 and CDR2 are SEHNR and FQNEAQ (reference sequence). V was cut by 2 bases and J by 7 bases, with 8 bases left in between. The CDR3 covers 12 residues. The CDR3 DNA is TGTGCCAGCAGCTTAAGCTACCTTGAAGCTTTCTTT. As protein: CASSLSYLEAFF.